This T cell receptor beta chain was sequenced during a study of T-cell memory formation after mild COVID-19. The study's findings and limits: Clones that contracted from day 15 to 85 were balanced CD4/CD8, while later expanders leaned CD4+.

This clonotype showed up just a few times. What it binds is not known. Sample barcodes and UMIs were carried by the TCR alpha and TCR beta cDNA libraries that 5'RACE generated with constant-segment primers. TCRdb itself ran the 5' RACE reads through MiXCR, one entry per CDR3 protein. The table shows 350,000 to 400,000 distinct CDR3 sequences, with 13% to 15% occurring only once. This CDR3 is built from 14 residues. In germline, CDR1 is DFQATT, CDR2 SNEGSKA (reference sequence). The V end lost 4 bases, the J end lost 2 bases, and 15 bases lay between the germline ends. Sequenced: PBMCs or a T cell subset sorted from them (not recorded which). This TCR was recovered from a man between 18 and 29 years old who had mild COVID-19 (a few samples of this study predate the infection). Cell type and time point are not known. The V and J genes are TRBV20-1 and TRBJ2-7; perhaps D is TRBD1 or TRBD2 (6 bases each). The CDR3 spells CSATPRGAPYEQYV. The DNA of the CDR3 is TGCAGTGCTACCCCGAGGGGGGCCCCCTACGAGCAGTACGTC.